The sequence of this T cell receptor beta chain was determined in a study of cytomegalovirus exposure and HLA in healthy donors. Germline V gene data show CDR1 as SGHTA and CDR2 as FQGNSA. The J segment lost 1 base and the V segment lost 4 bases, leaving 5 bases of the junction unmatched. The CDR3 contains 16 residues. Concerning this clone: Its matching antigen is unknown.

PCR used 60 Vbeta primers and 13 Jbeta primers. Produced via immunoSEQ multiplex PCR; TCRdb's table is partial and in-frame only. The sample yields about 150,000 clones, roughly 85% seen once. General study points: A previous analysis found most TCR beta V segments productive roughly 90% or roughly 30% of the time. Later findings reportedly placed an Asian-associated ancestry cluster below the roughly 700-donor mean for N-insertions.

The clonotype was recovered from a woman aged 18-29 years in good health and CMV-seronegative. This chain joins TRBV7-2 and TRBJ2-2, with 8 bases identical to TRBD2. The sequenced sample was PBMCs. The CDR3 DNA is TGTGCCAGCAGCTCGGAGCGGGAGCAGAACACCGGGGAGCTGTTTTTT. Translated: CASSSEREQNTGELFF.